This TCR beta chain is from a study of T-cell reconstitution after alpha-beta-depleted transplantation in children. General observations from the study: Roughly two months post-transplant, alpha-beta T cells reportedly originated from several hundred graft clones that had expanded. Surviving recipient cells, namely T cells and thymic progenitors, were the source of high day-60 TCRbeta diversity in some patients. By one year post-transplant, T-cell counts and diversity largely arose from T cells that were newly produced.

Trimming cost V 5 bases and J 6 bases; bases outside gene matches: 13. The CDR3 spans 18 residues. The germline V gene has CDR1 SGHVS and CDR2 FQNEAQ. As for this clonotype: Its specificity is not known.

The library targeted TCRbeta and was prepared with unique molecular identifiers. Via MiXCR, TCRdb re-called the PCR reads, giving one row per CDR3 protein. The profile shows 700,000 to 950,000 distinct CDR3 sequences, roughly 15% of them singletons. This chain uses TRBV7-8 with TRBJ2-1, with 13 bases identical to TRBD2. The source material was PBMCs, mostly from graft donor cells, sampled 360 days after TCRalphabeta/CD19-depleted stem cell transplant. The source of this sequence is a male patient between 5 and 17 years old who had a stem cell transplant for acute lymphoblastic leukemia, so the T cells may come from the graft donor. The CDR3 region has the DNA TGTGCCAGCAGCCCCCGGACTAGCGGGAGAGTCCAAGGCAATGAGCAGTTCTTC. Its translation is CASSPRTSGRVQGNEQFF.